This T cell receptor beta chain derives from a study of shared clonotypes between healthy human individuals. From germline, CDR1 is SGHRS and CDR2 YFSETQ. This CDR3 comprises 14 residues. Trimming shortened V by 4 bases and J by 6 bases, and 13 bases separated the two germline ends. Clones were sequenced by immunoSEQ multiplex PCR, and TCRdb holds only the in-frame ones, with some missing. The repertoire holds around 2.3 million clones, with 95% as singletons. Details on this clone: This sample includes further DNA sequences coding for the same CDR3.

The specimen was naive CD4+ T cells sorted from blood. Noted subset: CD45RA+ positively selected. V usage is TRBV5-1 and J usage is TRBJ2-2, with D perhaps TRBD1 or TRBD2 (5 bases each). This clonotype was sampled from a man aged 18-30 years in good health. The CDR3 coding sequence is TGCGCCAGCAGCCCAGGGACGGCCGCCGGGGAGCTGTTTTTT. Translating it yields CASSPGTAAGELFF.